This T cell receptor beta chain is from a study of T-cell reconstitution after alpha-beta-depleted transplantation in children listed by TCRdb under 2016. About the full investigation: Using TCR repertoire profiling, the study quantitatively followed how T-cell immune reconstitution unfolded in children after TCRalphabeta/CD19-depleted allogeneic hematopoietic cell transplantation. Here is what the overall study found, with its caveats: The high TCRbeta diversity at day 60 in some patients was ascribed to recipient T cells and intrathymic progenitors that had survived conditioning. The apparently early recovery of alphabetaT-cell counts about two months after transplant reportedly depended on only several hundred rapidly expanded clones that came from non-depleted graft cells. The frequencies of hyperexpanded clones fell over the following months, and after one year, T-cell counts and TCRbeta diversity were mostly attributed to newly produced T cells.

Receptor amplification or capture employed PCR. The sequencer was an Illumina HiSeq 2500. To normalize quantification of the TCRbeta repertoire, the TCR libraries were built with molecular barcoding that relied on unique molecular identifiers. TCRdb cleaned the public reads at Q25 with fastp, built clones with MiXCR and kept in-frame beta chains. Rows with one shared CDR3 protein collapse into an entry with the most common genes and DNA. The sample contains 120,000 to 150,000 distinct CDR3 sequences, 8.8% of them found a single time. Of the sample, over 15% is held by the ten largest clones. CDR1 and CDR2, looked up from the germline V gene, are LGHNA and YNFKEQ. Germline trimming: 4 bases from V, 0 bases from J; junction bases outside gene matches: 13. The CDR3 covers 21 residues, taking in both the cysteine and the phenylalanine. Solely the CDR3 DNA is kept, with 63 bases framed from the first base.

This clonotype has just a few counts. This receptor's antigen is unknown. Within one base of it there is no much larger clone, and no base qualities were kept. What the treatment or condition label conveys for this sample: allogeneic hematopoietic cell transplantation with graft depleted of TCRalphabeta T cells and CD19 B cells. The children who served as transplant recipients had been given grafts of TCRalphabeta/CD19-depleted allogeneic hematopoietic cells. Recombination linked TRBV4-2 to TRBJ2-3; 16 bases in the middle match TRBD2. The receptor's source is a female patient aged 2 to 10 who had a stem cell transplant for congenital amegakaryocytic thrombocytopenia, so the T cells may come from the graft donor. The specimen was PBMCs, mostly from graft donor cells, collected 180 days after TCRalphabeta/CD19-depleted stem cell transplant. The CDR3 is CASSRFTSGTSGRASTDTQYF. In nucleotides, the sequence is TGTGCCAGCAGCCGTTTTACATCCGGGACTAGCGGGAGGGCCAGCACAGATACGCAGTATTTT.